The T cell receptor (beta chain) described here comes from a study of graft-versus-host responses after intestinal transplantation. Stimulators, roughly 200,000 irradiated and violet-dye-labeled cells, were plated with roughly 200,000 CFSE-labeled responder cells. TCRdb keeps only in-frame clones here, not all; method: immunoSEQ multiplex PCR. The top ten clones hold roughly 1.7% of a sample with 20,000 to 25,000 clones, around 41% of them seen once. Germline V gives CDR1 SNHLY, CDR2 FYNNEI. Deletions cut 2 bases from V and 7 bases from J, with 9 bases between. The CDR3 is made up of 12 amino acids. The TCR comes from a human patient who received an intestinal transplant. J is TRBJ2-7 and V is TRBV2; D not resolved. This specimen was alloreactive CD8+ T cells from a mixed lymphocyte reaction culture, taken before intestinal transplant. Subset of the sample: CFSE-low proliferating T cells sorted from roughly 6-day pre-transplant mixed lymphocyte reaction (GvH or HvG direction). This CDR3 reads CASSEQRSEQYF. For the CDR3, the DNA is TGTGCCAGCAGTGAACAGAGGTCTGAGCAGTACTTC.